Reported below is one TCR beta chain. This CDR3 is also generated by other DNA sequences in the sample. This specimen comes from a study of shared clonotypes between healthy human individuals. Assay used: immunoSEQ multiplex PCR; TCRdb lists only in-frame clones, some missing. The sample consists of roughly 2 million clones, almost 96% of them appearing once. The V gene's germline CDR1 is SGHAT and CDR2 FQNNGV. The germline V and J ends were trimmed by 5 bases and 3 bases, with 10 bases remaining between them. This CDR3 has 14 amino acids. The receptor was isolated from a man aged 18 to 35 in good health. Sequencing was done on a sample of naive CD4+ T cells sorted from blood. Subset in this sample: CD45RA+ positively selected. The chain joins TRBV11-2 to TRBJ2-2, with D possibly called TRBD1 or TRBD2 (5 bases each). The CDR3 sequence: CASSRDGDTGELFF. Written as DNA, the CDR3 is TGTGCCAGCAGCCGGGACGGAGACACCGGGGAGCTGTTTTTT.